This is a list of T cell receptor beta chains from one sample in a study of T cells in tuberculosis. Using immunoSEQ multiplex PCR, the repertoire was profiled, and TCRdb retains in-frame clones only, with some absent. The sample includes around 60,000 clones, 81% seen only once; the top ten take 9.5% to 15%. The sample was CD1b-GMM tetramer-negative cells sorted from PBMCs. These receptors all come from an adult woman with latent tuberculosis. Each CDR3 is given with its conserved first and last residue. The D gene is left open where the match is weak.

v_call	j_call	d_call	cdr3_aa
TRBV11-2	TRBJ2-5	TRBD2	CASSTRGGRLETQYF
TRBV6-6	TRBJ1-2	-	CASSYSEREGYTF
TRBV10-3	TRBJ1-4	-	CAISEEAGWYRSVEKLFF
TRBV11-2	TRBJ1-1	-	CASSLDLDTEAFF
TRBV27	TRBJ2-7	TRBD2	CASRASGTHEQYF
TRBV19	TRBJ2-5	TRBD1	CASSTTGEETQYF
TRBV6-1	TRBJ1-3	-	CASSEGGASSGNTIYF
TRBV4-1	TRBJ2-5	-	CASSREDFPGSETQYF
TRBV10-3	TRBJ2-7	-	CAISEISGSYEQYF
TRBV28	TRBJ2-7	-	CASSDTRYEQYF
TRBV6-1	TRBJ2-3	TRBD2	CASRHPGLDADTQYF
TRBV2	TRBJ2-3	TRBD2	CATTPGPFSGATDTQYF
TRBV6-5	TRBJ1-1	-	CASSLQGNTEAFF
TRBV7-9	TRBJ2-5	-	CASSFGQKSLGSQETQYF
TRBV4-1	TRBJ2-1	TRBD1	CASSPGTARSSYNEQFF
TRBV6-6	TRBJ1-2	-	CASSSYLSRGEGGYTF
TRBV5-1	TRBJ2-2	TRBD1	CASSFGQGNTGELFF
TRBV27	TRBJ1-1	-	CASSPREGAFF
TRBV7-9	TRBJ2-7	-	CASSFGQPSYEQYF
TRBV19	TRBJ2-2	-	CASSIVQDAGELFF
TRBV4-1	TRBJ1-5	TRBD1	CASSPSISGGSQPQHF
TRBV19	TRBJ1-3	-	CASSPATGNTIYF
TRBV9	TRBJ2-7	TRBD1	CASSARTGFAYEQYF
TRBV6-1	TRBJ2-1	-	CASTSSYNEQFF
TRBV18	TRBJ2-7	TRBD1	CASLQGTGNEQYF
TRBV6-5	TRBJ1-2	-	CASSPRTTTNYGYTF
TRBV7-2	TRBJ2-5	-	CASSPGGAGVNRETQYF
TRBV28	TRBJ1-6	-	CASSLEQGNSYNSPLHF
TRBV6-5	TRBJ2-7	-	CASSDLYRDEQYF